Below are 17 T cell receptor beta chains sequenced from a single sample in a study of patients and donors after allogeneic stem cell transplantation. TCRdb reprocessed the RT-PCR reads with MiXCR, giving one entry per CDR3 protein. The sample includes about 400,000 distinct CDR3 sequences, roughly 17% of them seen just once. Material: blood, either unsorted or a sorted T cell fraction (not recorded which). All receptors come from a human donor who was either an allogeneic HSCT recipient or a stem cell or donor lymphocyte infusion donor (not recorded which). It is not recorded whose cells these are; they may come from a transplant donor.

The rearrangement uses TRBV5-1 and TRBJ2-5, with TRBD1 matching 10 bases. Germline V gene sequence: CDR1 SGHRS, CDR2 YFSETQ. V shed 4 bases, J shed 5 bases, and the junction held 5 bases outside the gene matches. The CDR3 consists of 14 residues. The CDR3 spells CASSTGQGGETQYF. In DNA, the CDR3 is TGCGCCAGCAGCACCGGACAGGGGGGTGAGACCCAGTACTTC.

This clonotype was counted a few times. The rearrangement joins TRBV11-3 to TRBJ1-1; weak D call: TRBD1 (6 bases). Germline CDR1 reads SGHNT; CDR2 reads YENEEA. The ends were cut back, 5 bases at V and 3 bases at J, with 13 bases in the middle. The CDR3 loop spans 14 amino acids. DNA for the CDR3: TGTGCCAGCAGCCAACAGGGCCGGGACACTGAAGCTTTCTTT. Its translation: CASSQQGRDTEAFF.

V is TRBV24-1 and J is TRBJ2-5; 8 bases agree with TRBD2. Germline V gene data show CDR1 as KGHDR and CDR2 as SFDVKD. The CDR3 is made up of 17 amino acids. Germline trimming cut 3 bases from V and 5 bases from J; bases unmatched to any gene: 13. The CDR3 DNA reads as TGTGCCACCAGTGATCCCCTCGGTCGAGCGGGGGCTGAGACCCAGTACTTC. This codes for CATSDPLGRAGAETQYF.

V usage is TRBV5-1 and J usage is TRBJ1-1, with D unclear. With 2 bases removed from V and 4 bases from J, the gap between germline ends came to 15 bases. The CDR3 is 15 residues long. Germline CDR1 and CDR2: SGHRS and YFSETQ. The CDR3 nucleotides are TGCGCCAGCAGCTTCTTCGGTCAATCGGGCACTGAAGCTTTCTTT. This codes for CASSFFGQSGTEAFF.

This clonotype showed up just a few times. In DNA form, the CDR3 reads TGTGCTAGTGGTTTGGTACTGGGGACTAGCGGGGGAGGGACCCAGTACTTC. It specifies CASGLVLGTSGGGTQYF. The gene calls are TRBV12-5 and TRBJ2-5; 14 bases map to TRBD2. CDR1 LGHNT and CDR2 FRNRAP come from the germline V gene. This CDR3 has 17 residues. V was pared by 0 bases and J by 7 bases, with 7 bases of the junction left unmatched.

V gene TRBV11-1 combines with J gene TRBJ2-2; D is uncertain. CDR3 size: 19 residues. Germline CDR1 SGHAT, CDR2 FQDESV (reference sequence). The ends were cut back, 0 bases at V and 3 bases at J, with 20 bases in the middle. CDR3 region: CASSLARIKGPADTGELFF. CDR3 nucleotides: TGTGCCAGCAGCTTAGCGAGAATAAAAGGTCCTGCGGACACCGGGGAGCTGTTTTTT.

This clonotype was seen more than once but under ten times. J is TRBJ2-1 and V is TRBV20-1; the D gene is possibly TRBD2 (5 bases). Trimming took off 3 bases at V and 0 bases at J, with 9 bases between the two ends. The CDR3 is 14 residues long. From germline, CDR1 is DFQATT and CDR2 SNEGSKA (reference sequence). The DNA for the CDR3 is TGCAGTGCTAGCGGGGAACGCTCCTACAATGAGCAGTTCTTC. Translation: CSASGERSYNEQFF.

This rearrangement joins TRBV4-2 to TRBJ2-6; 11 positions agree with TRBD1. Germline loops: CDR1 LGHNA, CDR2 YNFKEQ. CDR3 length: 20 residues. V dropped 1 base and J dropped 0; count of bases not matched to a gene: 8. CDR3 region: CASSQGRMGQGGSGANVLTF. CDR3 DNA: TGTGCCAGCAGCCAAGGGCGGATGGGACAGGGGGGCTCTGGGGCCAACGTCCTGACTTTC.

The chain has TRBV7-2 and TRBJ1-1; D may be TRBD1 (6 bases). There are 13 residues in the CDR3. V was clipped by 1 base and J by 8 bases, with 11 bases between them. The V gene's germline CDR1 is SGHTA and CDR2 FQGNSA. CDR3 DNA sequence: TGTGCCAGCAGCTTAGTTTCGGGGGCAGAAGCTTTCTTT. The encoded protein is CASSLVSGAEAFF.

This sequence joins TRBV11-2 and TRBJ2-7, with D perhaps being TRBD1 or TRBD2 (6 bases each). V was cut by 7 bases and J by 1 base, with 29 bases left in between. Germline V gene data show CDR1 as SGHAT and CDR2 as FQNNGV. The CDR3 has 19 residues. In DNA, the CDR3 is TGTGCCAGCACCTACCGGGGGCGGTTGGGGACCCGTTATTCCTACGAGCAGTACTTC. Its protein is CASTYRGRLGTRYSYEQYF.

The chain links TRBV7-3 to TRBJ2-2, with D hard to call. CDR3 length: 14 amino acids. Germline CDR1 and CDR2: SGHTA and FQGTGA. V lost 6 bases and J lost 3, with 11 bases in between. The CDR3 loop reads CASRLYRHTGELFF. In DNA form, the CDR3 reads TGTGCCAGCAGACTTTACCGGCACACCGGGGAGCTGTTTTTT. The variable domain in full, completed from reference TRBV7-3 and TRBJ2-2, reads GAGVSQTPSNKVTEKGKYVELRCDPISGHTALYWYRQSLGQGPEFLIYFQGTGAADDSGLPNDRFFAVRPEGSVSTLKIQRTERGDSAVYLCASRLYRHTGELFFGEGSRLTVL.

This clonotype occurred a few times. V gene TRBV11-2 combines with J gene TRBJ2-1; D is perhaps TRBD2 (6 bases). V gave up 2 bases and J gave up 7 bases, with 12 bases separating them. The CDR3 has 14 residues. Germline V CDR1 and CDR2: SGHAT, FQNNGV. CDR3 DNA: TGTGCCAGCAGCTTAATTCCAGGGAGGAATGAGCAGTTCTTC. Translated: CASSLIPGRNEQFF.

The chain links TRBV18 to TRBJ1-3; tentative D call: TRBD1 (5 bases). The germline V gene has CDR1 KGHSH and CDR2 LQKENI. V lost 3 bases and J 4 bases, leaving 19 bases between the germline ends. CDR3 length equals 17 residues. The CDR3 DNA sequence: TGTGCCAGCTCACCGATGGGGACCCCATCGTCCGGAAACACCATATATTTT. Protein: CASSPMGTPSSGNTIYF.

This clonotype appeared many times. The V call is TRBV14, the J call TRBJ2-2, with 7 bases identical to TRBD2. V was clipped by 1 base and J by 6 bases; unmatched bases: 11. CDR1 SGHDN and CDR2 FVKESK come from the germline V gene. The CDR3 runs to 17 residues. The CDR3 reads CASSQVLGAGVPGELFF. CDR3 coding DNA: TGTGCCAGCAGCCAAGTTTTAGGTGCGGGAGTTCCCGGGGAGCTGTTTTTT.

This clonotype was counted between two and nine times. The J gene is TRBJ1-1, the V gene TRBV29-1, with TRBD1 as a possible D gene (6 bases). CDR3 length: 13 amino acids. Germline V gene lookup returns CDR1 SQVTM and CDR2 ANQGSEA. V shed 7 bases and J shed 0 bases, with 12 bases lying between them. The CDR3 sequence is CSAGQPLNTEAFF. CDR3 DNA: TGCAGCGCTGGACAGCCCCTGAACACTGAAGCTTTCTTT.

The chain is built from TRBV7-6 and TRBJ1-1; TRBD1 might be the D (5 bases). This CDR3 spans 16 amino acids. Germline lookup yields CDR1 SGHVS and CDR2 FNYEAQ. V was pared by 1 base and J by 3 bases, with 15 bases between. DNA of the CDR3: TGTGCCAGCAGCTTAGGTGGAGGAGGAGGGGACACTGAAGCTTTCTTT. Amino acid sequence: CASSLGGGGGDTEAFF. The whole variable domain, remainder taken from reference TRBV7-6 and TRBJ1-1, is GAGVSQSPRYKVTKRGQDVALRCDPISGHVSLYWYRQALGQGPEFLTYFNYEAQQDKSGLPNDRFSAERPEGSISTLTIQRTEQRDSAMYRCASSLGGGGGDTEAFFGQGTRLTVV.

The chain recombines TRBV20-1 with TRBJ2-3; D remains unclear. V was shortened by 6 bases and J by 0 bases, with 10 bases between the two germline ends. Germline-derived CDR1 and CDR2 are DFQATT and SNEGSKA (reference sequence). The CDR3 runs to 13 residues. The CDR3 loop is CSAPLTSTDTQYF. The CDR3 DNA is TGCAGTGCCCCGCTGACTAGCACAGATACGCAGTATTTT.